The 28 T cell receptor beta chains listed next were all sequenced from one sample in a study of post-analysis software for immune sequencing data. Study-wide results and caveats: Patients used a few TRBV segments, including TRBV5-6, TRBV5-1 and TRBV20-1, more often than controls.

Presence of unique molecular identifiers characterized the TCR beta cDNA libraries. In TCRdb, the PCR reads were re-called with MiXCR into one record per CDR3 protein. The sample holds under 900,000 distinct CDR3 sequences; approximately 53% are singletons and the top ten take approximately 4.4%. These TCRs are of unknown antigen specificity. The material sequenced was blood. All receptors derive from a girl aged 5 to 17 with multiple sclerosis.

The chain links TRBV3-1 to TRBJ2-1, with 15 bases lining up with TRBD2. V was pared by 4 bases and J by 8 bases, with 3 bases of the junction left unmatched. Per germline, CDR1 LGHDT and CDR2 YNNKEL (reference sequence). The CDR3 has 15 amino acids. The CDR3 sequence: CASSRGLAGGYEQFF. Here the CDR3 DNA reads TGTGCCAGCAGCCGGGGACTAGCGGGGGGCTATGAGCAGTTCTTC.

This chain uses TRBV15 with TRBJ2-3, with D possibly being TRBD2 (5 bases). Per germline, CDR1 LNHNV and CDR2 YYDKDF (reference sequence). CDR3 length: 14 residues. Trimming left V 3 bases short and J 3 bases short, with 10 bases between. The CDR3, as DNA: TGTGCCACCAGCAGGAGGGAAGGTACAGATACGCAGTATTTT. It is translated as CATSRREGTDTQYF.

This clonotype was counted only a few times. The rearrangement joins TRBV27 to TRBJ2-7; 7 bases are a match to TRBD1. V was clipped by 10 bases and J by 0 bases; unmatched bases: 9. The CDR3 is 14 amino acids. CDR1 and CDR2 from the germline V gene are MNHEY and SMNVEV (reference sequence). The CDR3 DNA is TGTGCCACCAGGGGGACGGGTACCTCCTACGAGCAGTACTTC. It translates to CATRGTGTSYEQYF.

The CDR3 sequence: CATRTGPNSPLHF. DNA for the CDR3: TGTGCCACCAGGACAGGACCGAATTCACCCCTCCACTTT. This chain connects TRBV27 to TRBJ1-6; 7 bases are shared with TRBD1. Germline V gene sequence: CDR1 MNHEY, CDR2 SMNVEV (reference sequence). CDR3 length: 13 amino acids. V dropped 10 bases and J dropped 7; count of bases not matched to a gene: 7.

This clonotype is a singleton in its sample. This rearrangement joins TRBV12-3 or TRBV12-4 to TRBJ1-2, with TRBD1 matching over 11 bases. The CDR3 consists of 14 residues. V trimming: 6 bases; J trimming: 8 bases; junction bases outside the gene matches: 8. The CDR3 here is CASRAGTGGEGYTF. The CDR3 nucleotides read TGTGCCAGCAGGGCCGGGACAGGGGGGGAAGGCTACACCTTC.

This clonotype was found many times. The V gene is TRBV5-1, the J gene TRBJ2-7; D perhaps matches TRBD2 (6 bases). The V end lost 4 bases, the J end lost 6 bases, and 11 bases lay between the germline ends. Germline-derived CDR1 and CDR2 are SGHRS and YFSETQ. This CDR3 is built from 12 residues. The CDR3 here is CASSLGGVEQYF. For the CDR3, the DNA is TGCGCCAGCAGCCTCGGGGGAGTCGAGCAGTACTTC.

The J gene is TRBJ1-2, the V gene TRBV7-9; tentative D call: TRBD1 (6 bases). Trimming took off 7 bases at V and 4 bases at J, with 19 bases between the two ends. From germline, CDR1 is SEHNR and CDR2 FQNEAQ (reference sequence). The CDR3 is 15 residues long. The CDR3 loop is CASTQAGGPRYGYTF. The CDR3 nucleotides read TGTGCCAGCACACAGGCCGGGGGGCCTCGCTATGGCTACACCTTC.

This clonotype showed up just a few times. This chain links TRBV20-1 with TRBJ1-1; D gene unclear. The germline V gene encodes CDR1 DFQATT and CDR2 SNEGSKA (reference sequence). Trimming shortened V by 0 bases and J by 1 base, and 9 bases separated the two germline ends. The CDR3 extends over 14 amino acids. The DNA for the CDR3 is TGCAGTGCTAGAGAGCCGGGGAAGAACACTGAAGCTTTCTTT. This codes for CSAREPGKNTEAFF.

The chain is built from TRBV29-1 and TRBJ2-5, with a weak D call TRBD1 (6 bases). The CDR3 length is 14 residues. Trimming took 0 bases from V and 11 from J, leaving 19 bases between them. Germline CDR1 reads SQVTM; CDR2 reads ANQGSEA. The CDR3 loop reads CSVEDLPGAEEQYF. For the CDR3, the DNA is TGCAGCGTTGAAGATTTGCCAGGGGCGGAGGAGCAGTACTTC.

There are a few counts of this clonotype. V is TRBV15 and J is TRBJ1-2; D unclear. Trimming pared 3 bases from V and 4 bases from J, leaving 9 bases between. Germline V gene lookup returns CDR1 LNHNV and CDR2 YYDKDF (reference sequence). This CDR3 spans 13 amino acids. The CDR3 here is CATSRAVGYGYTF. Written as DNA, the CDR3 is TGTGCCACCAGCAGGGCAGTGGGCTATGGCTACACCTTC.

This clonotype was detected a few times. V is TRBV9 and J is TRBJ2-1; D could derive from TRBD1 or TRBD2 (6 bases each). CDR3 length equals 15 residues. V dropped 4 bases and J dropped 7 bases, with 18 bases sitting between them. The germline gives CDR1 SGDLS, CDR2 YYNGEE. The CDR3 region is CASSLSWRGYNEQFF. DNA for the CDR3: TGTGCCAGCAGCCTCTCGTGGAGGGGGTATAATGAGCAGTTCTTC. The whole variable domain, remainder taken from reference TRBV9 and TRBJ2-1, is DSGVTQTPKHLITATGQRVTLRCSPRSGDLSVYWYQQSLDQGLQFLIQYYNGEERAKGNILERFSAQQFPDLHSELNLSSLELGDSALYFCASSLSWRGYNEQFFGPGTRLTVL.

The chain joins TRBV29-1 to TRBJ2-7; D might be TRBD2 (5 bases). Germline V lookup: CDR1 SQVTM, CDR2 ANQGSEA. CDR3 length equals 12 residues. Trimming left V 4 bases short and J 3 bases short, with 10 bases between. CDR3 region: CSVAHTSYEQYF. For the CDR3, the DNA is TGCAGCGTTGCACACACTAGCTACGAGCAGTACTTC.

V gene TRBV10-3 combines with J gene TRBJ2-6; D unresolved. V was cut by 2 bases and J by 1 base, with 9 bases left in between. Germline V lookup: CDR1 ENHRY, CDR2 SYGVKD. This CDR3 comprises 16 residues. The CDR3 DNA sequence: TGTGCCATCAGTGAGCCTGGGCCATCTGGGGCCAACGTCCTGACTTTC. Its protein product is CAISEPGPSGANVLTF.

V is TRBV2 and J is TRBJ1-2; maybe TRBD1 (5 bases). Trimming took 1 base from V and 5 from J, leaving 11 bases between them. Germline values: CDR1 SNHLY, CDR2 FYNNEI. CDR3 length: 14 amino acids. The CDR3 here is CASSEEGWGYGYTF. The CDR3 DNA follows: TGTGCCAGCAGTGAAGAGGGTTGGGGGTATGGCTACACCTTC.

The chain employs TRBV5-1 and TRBJ2-3, with 7 bases aligning to TRBD1. Germline V lookup: CDR1 SGHRS, CDR2 YFSETQ. V was clipped by 2 bases and J by 2 bases; unmatched bases: 8. This CDR3 is built from 16 residues. CDR3 sequence: CASSFGTETYTDTQYF. DNA for the CDR3: TGCGCCAGCAGCTTCGGGACAGAAACTTACACAGATACGCAGTATTTT. Full variable domain (missing parts from reference TRBV5-1 and TRBJ2-3): KAGVTQTPRYLIKTRGQQVTLSCSPISGHRSVSWYQQTPGQGLQFLFEYFSETQRNKGNFPGRFSGRQFSNSRSEMNVSTLELGDSALYLCASSFGTETYTDTQYFGPGTRLTVL.

The chain couples TRBV5-6 to TRBJ2-3, with 9 nucleotides matching TRBD2. The CDR3 length is 16 residues. Germline V gives CDR1 SGHDT, CDR2 YYEEEE. The junction had 4 bases not matched to a gene; V was cut back by 2 bases and J by 0 bases. CDR3 residues: CASSFRLAVSTDTQYF. As DNA, the CDR3 is TGTGCCAGCAGCTTTCGACTAGCGGTGAGCACAGATACGCAGTATTTT. Full variable domain (rest looked up from reference TRBV5-6 and TRBJ2-3): DAGVTQSPTHLIKTRGQQVTLRCSPKSGHDTVSWYQQALGQGPQFIFQYYEEEERQRGNFPDRFSGHQFPNYSSELNVNALLLGDSALYLCASSFRLAVSTDTQYFGPGTRLTVL.

The chain uses TRBV7-2 and TRBJ2-5; perhaps TRBD2 as D (7 bases). Germline V gives CDR1 SGHTA, CDR2 FQGNSA. The CDR3 has 14 residues. Trimming shortened V by 5 bases and J by 5 bases, and 15 bases separated the two germline ends. CDR3 in DNA: TGTGCCAGCAGCATGTGGGGGGGGGCGGAGACCCAGTACTTC. Amino acid sequence: CASSMWGGAETQYF. The entire variable domain, with the rest obtained from reference TRBV7-2 and TRBJ2-5, is as follows: GAGVSQSPSNKVTEKGKDVELRCDPISGHTALYWYRQSLGQGLEFLIYFQGNSAPDKSGLPSDRFSAERTGGSVSTLTIQRTQQEDSAVYLCASSMWGGAETQYFGPGTRLLVL.

This clonotype was recorded a few times. CDR3 bases: TGTGCCAGCAGCCCCCGGTTTTCCGAACCCCACGAGCAGTACTTC. Its protein product is CASSPRFSEPHEQYF. The chain has TRBV9 and TRBJ2-5; D not resolved. The J call could be wrong; TRBJ2-7 is a better fit for the DNA end. The CDR3 totals 15 residues. Germline V lookup: CDR1 SGDLS, CDR2 YYNGEE.

V is TRBV4-1 and J is TRBJ2-7; D gene unclear. V lost 3 bases and J 7 bases, leaving 10 bases between the germline ends. Per the germline V gene, CDR1 is MGHRA and CDR2 is YSYEKL. The CDR3 runs 12 residues. CDR3 in amino acids: CASSQTLNEQYF. Here the CDR3 DNA reads TGCGCCAGCAGCCAGACGCTCAATGAGCAGTACTTC.

The V call is TRBV7-2, the J call TRBJ2-5; D remains ambiguous. With 5 bases removed from V and 2 bases from J, the gap between germline ends came to 9 bases. There are 13 residues in the CDR3. The germline CDR1 and CDR2 sequences are SGHTA and FQGNSA. CDR3 in amino acids: CASSRVRQETQYF. In DNA, the CDR3 is TGTGCCAGCAGCAGGGTACGTCAAGAGACCCAGTACTTC.

The genes are TRBV9 and TRBJ2-1; 11 bases align to TRBD1. V was pared by 2 bases and J by 6 bases, with 10 bases of the junction left unmatched. The V gene's germline CDR1 is SGDLS and CDR2 YYNGEE. The CDR3 totals 17 residues. The chain's CDR3 is CASSVGVHGTGGNEQFF. CDR3 DNA: TGTGCCAGCAGCGTGGGGGTCCACGGGACAGGGGGCAATGAGCAGTTCTTC.

This clonotype has just one count. This rearrangement joins TRBV5-1 to TRBJ1-4; a weak D match, TRBD1 (6 bases). The CDR3 is 15 residues long. CDR1 and CDR2 from the germline V gene are SGHRS and YFSETQ. V was shortened by 3 bases and J by 2 bases, with 11 bases between the two germline ends. CDR3 loop: CASSSAGATNEKLFF. The CDR3 nucleotides are TGCGCCAGCAGCTCCGCAGGGGCCACTAATGAAAAACTGTTTTTT.

CDR3: CASGENNQPQHF. CDR3 coding DNA: TGTGCCAGCGGAGAAAACAATCAGCCCCAGCATTTT. The rearrangement uses TRBV6-5 and TRBJ1-5; D unclear. The V and J ends lost 8 bases and 3 bases respectively, with 8 bases between them. CDR3 length: 12 residues. CDR1 is MNHEY, CDR2 SVGAGI, per germline.

The V and J genes are TRBV7-3 and TRBJ2-1; TRBD1 is a possible D gene (6 bases). Germline values: CDR1 SGHTA, CDR2 FQGTGA. V gave up 2 bases and J gave up 9 bases, with 17 bases separating them. The CDR3 contains 15 residues. CDR3 loop: CASSLVMGAYPEQFF. DNA for the CDR3: TGTGCCAGCAGCTTAGTCATGGGGGCCTATCCTGAGCAGTTCTTC.

This rearrangement joins TRBV4-2 to TRBJ2-3; D is undetermined. The CDR3 runs to 15 residues. Germline CDR1 reads LGHNA; CDR2 reads YNFKEQ. V lost 0 bases and J 0 bases, leaving 7 bases between the germline ends. The CDR3 protein is CASSQDWKSTDTQYF. CDR3 coding DNA: TGTGCCAGCAGCCAAGATTGGAAGAGCACAGATACGCAGTATTTT.

This clonotype appeared a single time. The V and J genes are TRBV4-1 and TRBJ1-1; the D is unclear. Trimming pared 6 bases from V and 6 bases from J, leaving 11 bases between. CDR1 is MGHRA, CDR2 YSYEKL, per germline. The CDR3 sequence is 12 residues long. The CDR3 loop reads CASRPVGAEAFF. The CDR3 DNA sequence: TGCGCCAGCAGACCTGTCGGAGCTGAAGCTTTCTTT.

On this clonotype: Germline and junction disagree at one end, which may indicate a read error. The J gene is TRBJ2-7, the V gene TRBV12-3 or TRBV12-4; 10 nucleotides match TRBD2. The CDR3 sequence is 15 residues long. Here the CDR3 DNA reads TGTGCCAGCAGTTCAAAAAGCGGGAGGGCCGACGAGCGGTACTTC. Amino acids: CASSSKSGRADERYF.

This clonotype showed up just a few times. The chain is built from TRBV7-2 and TRBJ2-7; D is undetermined. The CDR3 has 14 residues. V lost 0 bases, J lost 5 bases, and 11 bases lay in between. Germline CDR1 and CDR2: SGHTA and FQGNSA. CDR3 protein: CASSLAGAYDEQYF. Written as DNA, the CDR3 is TGTGCCAGCAGCTTAGCAGGAGCCTACGACGAGCAGTACTTC.